One sample yielded the 28 T cell receptor beta chains listed below, sequenced in a study of blood T cell repertoires in COVID-19. Some clones are missing from TCRdb's copy, which holds only in-frame ones; the method was immunoSEQ multiplex PCR. In the table there are about 280,000 clones, roughly 80% of which are singletons. Material for sequencing was peripheral blood. The receptors derive from a woman between 45 and 60 years old who had recovered from COVID-19.

The chain links TRBV4-3 to TRBJ1-1, with unresolved D. The CDR3 spans 18 residues. Germline values: CDR1 LGHNA, CDR2 YSLEER. The V and J ends lost 0 bases and 0 bases respectively, with 17 bases between them. DNA for the CDR3: TGCGCCAGCAGCCAAGATCTGACGGCAGCAGACATGAACACTGAAGCTTTCTTT. It codes for CASSQDLTAADMNTEAFF.

V usage is TRBV30 and J usage is TRBJ1-6; maybe TRBD1 (6 bases). Trimming removed 0 bases from V and 7 bases from J, with 7 bases in between. Looked up from germline, CDR1 is GTSNPN and CDR2 is SVGIG (reference sequence). The CDR3 loop spans 13 amino acids. This CDR3 reads CAWSVRGNSPLHF. As DNA, the CDR3 is TGTGCCTGGAGTGTAAGGGGGAATTCACCCCTCCACTTT.

This clone was counted a single time. This chain links TRBV27 with TRBJ2-7; 7 positions match TRBD1. The V gene's germline CDR1 is MNHEY and CDR2 SMNVEV (reference sequence). This CDR3 comprises 15 residues. The trim removed 6 bases at V and 0 bases at J, leaving 8 bases unmatched. CDR3 nucleotide sequence: TGTGCCAGCAGCCAGCGGACAGGCCTCTCCTACGAGCAGTACTTC. Its translation is CASSQRTGLSYEQYF.

A remark on this clone: Distinct nucleotide sequences in the sample also encode this CDR3. The chain has TRBV6-2 or TRBV6-3 and TRBJ2-5; D possibly corresponds to TRBD2 (5 bases). The germline V and J ends were trimmed by 0 bases and 2 bases, with 7 bases remaining between them. This CDR3 contains 14 residues. CDR1 MNHEY and CDR2 SVGEGT come from the germline V gene. CDR3 in amino acids: CASSYSTGQETQYF. The CDR3, as DNA: TGTGCCAGCAGTTACTCGACGGGACAAGAGACCCAGTACTTC.

In DNA, the CDR3 is TGTGCCAGCAGCTCCAGGGACAGCCACACCGGGGAGCTGTTTTTT. The encoded protein is CASSSRDSHTGELFF. V and J are TRBV11-2 and TRBJ2-2, with 7 bases matching TRBD1. This CDR3 contains 15 residues. Germline CDR1 SGHAT, CDR2 FQNNGV. J was trimmed by 3 bases and V by 4 bases; bases with no gene match: 5. Based on the CDR3 plus reference TRBV11-2 and TRBJ2-2, the full variable domain is EAGVAQSPRYKIIEKRQSVAFWCNPISGHATLYWYQQILGQGPKLLIQFQNNGVVDDSQLPKDRFSAERLKGVDSTLKIQPAKLEDSAVYLCASSSRDSHTGELFFGEGSRLTVL.

This chain joins TRBV19 and TRBJ1-1; weak D call: TRBD1 (5 bases). V shed 7 bases and J shed 0 bases, with 9 bases lying between them. Per germline, CDR1 LNHDA and CDR2 SQIVND (reference sequence). The CDR3 length is 13 residues. The CDR3 loop reads CASTDRLNTEAFF. CDR3 bases: TGTGCCAGTACCGACAGATTGAACACTGAAGCTTTCTTT.

This chain links TRBV28 with TRBJ2-2, with 7 bases matching TRBD2. The CDR3 extends over 16 amino acids. Looked up from germline, CDR1 is MDHEN and CDR2 is SYDVKM. Losses at the gene ends were 6 bases for V and 0 bases for J; bases not matched to a gene: 7. CDR3 DNA: TGTGCCAGCAGCCGTGGGGGAGGGACGAACACCGGGGAGCTGTTTTTT. It codes for CASSRGGGTNTGELFF.

The chain employs TRBV5-1 and TRBJ2-7, with TRBD2 as a possible D gene (5 bases). Germline lookup yields CDR1 SGHRS and CDR2 YFSETQ. This CDR3 is 17 amino acids long. V lost 0 bases, J lost 7 bases, and 23 bases lay in between. The CDR3 here is CASSLGTLLGNTGEQYF. Here the CDR3 DNA reads TGCGCCAGCAGCTTGGGGACTCTCCTAGGCAATACCGGAGAGCAGTACTTC.

The chain is built from TRBV14 and TRBJ1-1, with D possibly being TRBD1 (5 bases). The CDR3 sequence is 18 residues long. V lost 3 bases to trimming and J lost 5 bases, with 25 bases between them. CDR1 SGHDN and CDR2 FVKESK come from the germline V gene. CDR3 sequence (DNA): TGTGCCAGCAGCCAGTCAAGTTGGGACGCTCGAGGGAGGACTGAAGCTTTCTTT. It is translated as CASSQSSWDARGRTEAFF.

The chain joins TRBV7-8 to TRBJ1-2; D is uncertain. The V and J ends lost 2 bases and 5 bases respectively, with 9 bases between them. Per the germline V gene, CDR1 is SGHVS and CDR2 is FQNEAQ. The CDR3 totals 13 residues. As DNA, the CDR3 is TGTGCCAGCAGCTTACAGGAATCGTATGGCTACACCTTC. Its protein product is CASSLQESYGYTF.

In this sample, this clone turned up once. This chain uses TRBV9 with TRBJ2-1, with TRBD2 identical over 8 bases. CDR1 is SGDLS, CDR2 YYNGEE, per germline. The CDR3 runs to 14 residues. V was pared by 1 base and J by 8 bases, with 5 bases of the junction left unmatched. The CDR3 spells CASSVSGSLDEQFF. CDR3 coding DNA: TGTGCCAGCAGCGTAAGCGGGAGTCTGGATGAGCAGTTCTTC.

The chain employs TRBV18 and TRBJ2-7; tentatively, D is TRBD1 (6 bases). V gave up 4 bases and J gave up 5 bases, with 12 bases separating them. This CDR3 contains 13 residues. In germline, CDR1 is KGHSH, CDR2 LQKENI. The CDR3 loop reads CASSRKQGHEQYF. The CDR3 nucleotides read TGTGCCAGCTCACGAAAACAGGGCCACGAGCAGTACTTC.

The chain carries TRBV2 and TRBJ2-7; D gene uncertain. V shed 3 bases and J shed 2 bases, with 17 bases lying between them. Germline V gives CDR1 SNHLY, CDR2 FYNNEI. This CDR3 contains 16 residues. CDR3 residues: CASSESPPRRTYEQYF. CDR3 coding DNA: TGTGCCAGCAGTGAGTCACCCCCCCGCAGGACCTACGAGCAGTACTTC.

V gene TRBV9 combines with J gene TRBJ1-1; no firm D call. The V gene's germline CDR1 is SGDLS and CDR2 YYNGEE. The CDR3 sequence is 14 residues long. V was pared by 3 bases and J by 2 bases, with 11 bases between. Written as DNA, the CDR3 is TGTGCCAGCAGCGCGTTAGGAGGTAACACTGAAGCTTTCTTT. Its protein is CASSALGGNTEAFF.

V gene TRBV11-3 combines with J gene TRBJ2-1, with a weak D call TRBD1 (5 bases). The ends were cut back, 0 bases at V and 4 bases at J, with 22 bases in the middle. The CDR3 spans 19 residues. Germline V gene data show CDR1 as SGHNT and CDR2 as YENEEA. The CDR3 protein is CASSLEIAGQGIGYNEQFF. The CDR3 DNA follows: TGTGCCAGCAGCTTAGAGATCGCTGGGCAGGGCATCGGGTACAATGAGCAGTTCTTC.

The chain combines TRBV28 with TRBJ1-3; a weak D match, TRBD1 (6 bases). The CDR3 has 14 amino acids. Germline assignment: CDR1 MDHEN and CDR2 SYDVKM. The V end lost 5 bases, the J end lost 0 bases, and 8 bases lay between the germline ends. CDR3 loop: CASSRDTSGNTIYF. As DNA, the CDR3 is TGTGCCAGCAGTAGGGACACCTCTGGAAACACCATATATTTT. The full variable domain, rest sourced from reference TRBV28 and TRBJ1-3, is DVKVTQSSRYLVKRTGEKVFLECVQDMDHENMFWYRQDPGLGLRLIYFSYDVKMKEKGDIPEGYSVSREKKERFSLILESASTNQTSMYLCASSRDTSGNTIYFGEGSWLTVV.

The V gene is TRBV2, the J gene TRBJ1-4; possibly TRBD1 for D (5 bases). Germline V CDR1 and CDR2: SNHLY, FYNNEI. Trimming took off 6 bases at V and 5 bases at J, with 16 bases between the two ends. CDR3 length equals 15 residues. CDR3 DNA: TGTGCCAGCAGCGCTACAGGTTTACCCAATGAAAAACTGTTTTTT. Protein product: CASSATGLPNEKLFF. The complete variable domain, with remaining parts taken from reference TRBV2 and TRBJ1-4, reads EPEVTQTPSHQVTQMGQEVILRCVPISNHLYFYWYRQILGQKVEFLVSFYNNEISEKSEIFDDQFSVERPDGSNFTLKIRSTKLEDSAMYFCASSATGLPNEKLFFGSGTQLSVL.

This chain's CDR3 is CASSLRVAGETDTQYF. The CDR3 DNA reads as TGCGCCAGCAGCTTGAGGGTTGCGGGGGAAACAGATACGCAGTATTTT. The V call is TRBV5-1, the J call TRBJ2-3; TRBD2 matches at 7 bases. J was trimmed by 3 bases and V by 1 base; bases with no gene match: 8. This CDR3 is built from 16 residues. From germline, CDR1 is SGHRS and CDR2 YFSETQ.

The rearrangement joins TRBV5-4 to TRBJ2-2; 13 nucleotides agree with TRBD2. Unmatched junction bases numbered 8, after V lost 3 bases and J lost 6 bases. Germline V gives CDR1 SGHNT, CDR2 YYREEE (reference sequence). CDR3 size: 17 residues. The CDR3 sequence: CASSSPTSGRTAGELFF. The DNA for the CDR3 is TGTGCCAGCAGCTCCCCGACTAGCGGGAGGACGGCCGGGGAGCTGTTTTTT.

The CDR3 loop reads CASSSGTSVDTQYF. The DNA for the CDR3 is TGCGCCAGCAGCTCCGGGACTAGCGTGGATACGCAGTATTTT. This sequence joins TRBV5-1 and TRBJ2-3, with 10 bases matching TRBD2. CDR1 and CDR2 (germline): SGHRS, YFSETQ. This CDR3 comprises 14 residues. J gave up 6 bases and V 3 bases, and 4 bases lay outside the gene matches.

This sequence joins TRBV7-3 and TRBJ1-2; weak D call: TRBD1 (6 bases). This CDR3 is 13 amino acids long. V was cut by 6 bases and J by 4 bases, with 12 bases left in between. Germline CDR1 and CDR2: SGHTA and FQGTGA. In DNA, the CDR3 is TGTGCCAGCAGTCAGGACAGCCTCTATGGCTACACCTTC. This translates into CASSQDSLYGYTF.

V gene TRBV13 combines with J gene TRBJ2-4; D is possibly TRBD1 (6 bases). Trimming pared 0 bases from V and 1 base from J, leaving 7 bases between. The CDR3 covers 15 residues. Germline V lookup: CDR1 PRHDT, CDR2 FYEKMQ (reference sequence). The DNA of the CDR3 is TGTGCCAGCAGCTTAGGAGGGGGTGCCAAAAACATTCAGTACTTC. Its protein product is CASSLGGGAKNIQYF.

This chain uses TRBV29-1 with TRBJ1-1; D is possibly TRBD1 (5 bases). The germline gives CDR1 SQVTM, CDR2 ANQGSEA. This CDR3 contains 12 residues. DNA for the CDR3: TGCAGTGGCTTAGGTGACAGTACATCAGCTTTCTTT. Amino acid sequence: CSGLGDSTSAFF.

J is TRBJ2-3 and V is TRBV2; 11 bases are a match to TRBD2. The CDR3 spans 15 residues. Per the germline V gene, CDR1 is SNHLY and CDR2 is FYNNEI. The J segment lost 8 bases and the V segment lost 6 bases, leaving 10 bases of the junction unmatched. CDR3 sequence reads: CASSAYSGGAPTQYF. The CDR3 DNA sequence: TGTGCCAGCAGCGCCTATAGCGGGGGGGCCCCTACGCAGTATTTT.

The rearrangement joins TRBV6-2 or TRBV6-3 to TRBJ1-4, with a weak D call TRBD1 (6 bases). The length of the CDR3 is 15 residues. Trimming left V 6 bases short and J 8 bases short, with 19 bases between. Germline CDR1 reads MNHEY; CDR2 reads SVGEGT. CDR3 amino acids: CASSQTVGGAEKLFF. The CDR3 DNA is TGTGCCAGCAGCCAAACGGTGGGGGGGGCCGAAAAACTGTTTTTT.

The rearrangement joins TRBV19 to TRBJ2-3; 8 bases are a match to TRBD1. The CDR3 sequence is 14 residues long. Germline CDR1 is LNHDA and CDR2 is SQIVND (reference sequence). With V trimmed by 8 bases and J by 4 bases, 8 bases remained unmatched. The CDR3 sequence: CASRVAGGPDTQYF. The CDR3 coding sequence is TGTGCCAGTCGGGTTGCAGGGGGCCCAGATACGCAGTATTTT.

As regards this clone: Mismatch with germline at one junction end may stem from a read error. The identical CDR3 is also encoded by other nucleotide sequences in the sample. The rearrangement links TRBV5-8 to TRBJ1-5, with no clear D. Per germline, CDR1 SGHTS and CDR2 YDEGEE. This CDR3 spans 15 amino acids. The CDR3 bases are TGTGCCAGCAGCTTGGGCCCCTCGGAGTATCAGCCTCAGCATTTT. Protein product: CASSLGPSEYQPQHF.

V gene TRBV9 combines with J gene TRBJ2-3; TRBD2 aligns across 7 bases. V shed 4 bases, J shed 3 bases, and the junction held 11 bases outside the gene matches. Germline lookup yields CDR1 SGDLS and CDR2 YYNGEE. The CDR3 is 16 residues long. The CDR3 loop is CASSFNPGEGTDTQYF. CDR3 in DNA: TGTGCCAGCAGCTTTAACCCTGGGGAGGGGACAGATACGCAGTATTTT.